This TCR beta chain was identified during a study of chemoradiotherapy in HPV16-positive cancers. In the study overall: A couple of HPV16-positive patients' cells yielded candidate HPV-specific clones and common motifs. Overall study results and limits: The functional HPV-specific definition rests on just two HPV16-positive patients. In HPV16-positive patients, HPV-responsive T-cell expansion tracked better recurrence-free survival.

As concerns this clone: Its matching antigen is unknown.

Only in-frame clones appear in the TCRdb table, and some are missing; sequencing was by immunoSEQ multiplex PCR. Among tens of thousands of clones, 87% were seen once, and the ten largest hold 4.5% to 5%. The source material was blood, sampled from a patient who underwent chemoradiotherapy. This TCR was sampled from a human donor with HPV-associated anogenital cancer.

The CDR3 region is CASREQGVNGYTF. DNA for the CDR3: TGTGCCAGCAGGGAACAGGGAGTCAATGGCTACACCTTC. The chain joins TRBV6-5 to TRBJ1-2, with a tentative D call TRBD1 (6 bases). The ends were cut back, 6 bases at V and 6 bases at J, with 14 bases in the middle. The CDR3 is 13 amino acids. Germline V lookup: CDR1 MNHEY, CDR2 SVGAGI.